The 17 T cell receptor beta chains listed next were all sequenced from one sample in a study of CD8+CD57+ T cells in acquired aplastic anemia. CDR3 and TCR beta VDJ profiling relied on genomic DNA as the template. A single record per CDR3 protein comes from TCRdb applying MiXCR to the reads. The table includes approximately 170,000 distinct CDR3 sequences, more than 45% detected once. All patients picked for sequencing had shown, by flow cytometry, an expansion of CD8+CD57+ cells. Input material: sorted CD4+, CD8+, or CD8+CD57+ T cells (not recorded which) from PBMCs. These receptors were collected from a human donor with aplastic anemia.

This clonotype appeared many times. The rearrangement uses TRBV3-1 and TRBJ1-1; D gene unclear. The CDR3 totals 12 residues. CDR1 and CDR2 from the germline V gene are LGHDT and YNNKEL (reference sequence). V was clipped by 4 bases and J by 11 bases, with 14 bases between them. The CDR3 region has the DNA TGTGCCAGCAGCCCGGGCGGCATGAGGGCTTTCTTT. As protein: CASSPGGMRAFF.

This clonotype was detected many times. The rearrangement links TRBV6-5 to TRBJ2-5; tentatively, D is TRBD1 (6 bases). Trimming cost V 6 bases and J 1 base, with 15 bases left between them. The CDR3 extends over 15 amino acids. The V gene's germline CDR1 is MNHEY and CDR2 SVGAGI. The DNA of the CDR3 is TGTGCCAGCAGCTTACCGGGACAAGGCCAAGAGACCCAGTACTTC. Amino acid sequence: CASSLPGQGQETQYF.

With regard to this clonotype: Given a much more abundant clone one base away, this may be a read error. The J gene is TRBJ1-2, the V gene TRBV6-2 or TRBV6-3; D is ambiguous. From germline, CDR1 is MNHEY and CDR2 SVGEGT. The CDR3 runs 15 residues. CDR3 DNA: TGTGCCAGCAGCAACCGCGGGGAGGCTAACTGTGGCTACACCTTC. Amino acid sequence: CASSNRGEANCGYTF.

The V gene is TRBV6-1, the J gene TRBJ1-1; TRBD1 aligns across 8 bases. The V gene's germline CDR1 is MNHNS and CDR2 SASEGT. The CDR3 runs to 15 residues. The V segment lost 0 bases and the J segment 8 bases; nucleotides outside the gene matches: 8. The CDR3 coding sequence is TGTGCCAGCAGTGAAGCCCGGGACAGGTGCGGGGAAGCTTTCTTT. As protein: CASSEARDRCGEAFF.

The CDR3 is CASSPRGTANTEAFF. The CDR3 DNA is TGTGCCAGCAGCCCCCGAGGGACAGCGAACACTGAAGCTTTCTTT. The chain recombines TRBV7-2 with TRBJ1-1, with TRBD1 matching over 7 bases. CDR1 is SGHTA, CDR2 FQGNSA, per germline. The CDR3 sequence is 15 residues long. Unmatched junction bases numbered 7, after V lost 5 bases and J lost 1 base.

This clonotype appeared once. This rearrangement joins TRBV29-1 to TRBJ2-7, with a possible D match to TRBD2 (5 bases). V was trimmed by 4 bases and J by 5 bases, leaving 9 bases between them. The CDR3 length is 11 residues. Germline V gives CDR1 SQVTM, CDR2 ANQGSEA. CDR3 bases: TGCAGCGTTGGATCCGGGGACGAGCAGTACGTC. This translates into CSVGSGDEQYV.

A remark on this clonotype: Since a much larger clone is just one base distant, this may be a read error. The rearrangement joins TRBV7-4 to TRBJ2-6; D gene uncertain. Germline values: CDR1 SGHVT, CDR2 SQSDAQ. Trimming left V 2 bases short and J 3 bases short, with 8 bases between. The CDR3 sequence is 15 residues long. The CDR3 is CASSLPSNGANVLTF. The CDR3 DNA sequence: TGTGCCAGCAGCTTACCCAGTAATGGGGCCAACGTCCTGACTTTC.

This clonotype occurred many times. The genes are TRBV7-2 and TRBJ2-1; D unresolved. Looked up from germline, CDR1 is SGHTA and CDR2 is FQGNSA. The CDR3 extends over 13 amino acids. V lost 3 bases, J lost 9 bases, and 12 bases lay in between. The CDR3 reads CASSLFETGEQFF. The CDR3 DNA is TGTGCCAGCAGCTTGTTCGAGACCGGTGAGCAGTTCTTC.

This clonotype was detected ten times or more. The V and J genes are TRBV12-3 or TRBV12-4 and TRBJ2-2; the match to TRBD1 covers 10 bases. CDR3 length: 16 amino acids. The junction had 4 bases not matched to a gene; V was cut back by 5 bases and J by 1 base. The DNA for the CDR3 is TGTGCCAGCAGTCCCGGGACAGGGGTGAACACCGGGGAGCTGTTTTTT. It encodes CASSPGTGVNTGELFF.

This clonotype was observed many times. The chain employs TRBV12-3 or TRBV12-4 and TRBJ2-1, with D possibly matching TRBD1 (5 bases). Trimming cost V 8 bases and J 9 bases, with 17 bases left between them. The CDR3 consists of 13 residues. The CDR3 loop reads CASGKQVKGEQFF. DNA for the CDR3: TGTGCCAGCGGAAAACAGGTAAAGGGTGAGCAGTTCTTC.

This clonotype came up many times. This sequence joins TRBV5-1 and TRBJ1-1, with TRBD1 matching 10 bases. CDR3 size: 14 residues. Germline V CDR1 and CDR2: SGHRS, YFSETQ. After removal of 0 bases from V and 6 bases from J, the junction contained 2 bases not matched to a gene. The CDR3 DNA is TGCGCCAGCAGCTTGGGTGGGACAGGGGCTGAAGCTTTCTTT. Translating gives CASSLGGTGAEAFF.

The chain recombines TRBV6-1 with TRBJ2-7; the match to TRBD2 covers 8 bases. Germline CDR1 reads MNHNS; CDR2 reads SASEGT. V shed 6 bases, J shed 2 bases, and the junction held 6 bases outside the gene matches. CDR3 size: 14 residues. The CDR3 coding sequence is TGTGCCAGCAGAGACGGGACTAGGGCCTACGAGCAGTACGTC. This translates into CASRDGTRAYEQYV.

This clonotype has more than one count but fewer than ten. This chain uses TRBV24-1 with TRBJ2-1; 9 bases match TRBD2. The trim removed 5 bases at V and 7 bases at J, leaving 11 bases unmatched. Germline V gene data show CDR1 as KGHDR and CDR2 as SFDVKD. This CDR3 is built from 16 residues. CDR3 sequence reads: CATSATSGTKGNEQFF. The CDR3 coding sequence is TGTGCCACCAGTGCGACTAGCGGTACGAAGGGGAATGAGCAGTTCTTC.

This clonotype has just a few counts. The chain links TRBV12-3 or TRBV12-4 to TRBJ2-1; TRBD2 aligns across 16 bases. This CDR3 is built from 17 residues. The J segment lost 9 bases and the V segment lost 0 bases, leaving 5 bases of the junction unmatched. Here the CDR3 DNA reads TGTGCCAGCAGTTTAGCCGGGACTAGCGGGAGGGGGGGTGAGCAGTTCTTC. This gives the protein CASSLAGTSGRGGEQFF.

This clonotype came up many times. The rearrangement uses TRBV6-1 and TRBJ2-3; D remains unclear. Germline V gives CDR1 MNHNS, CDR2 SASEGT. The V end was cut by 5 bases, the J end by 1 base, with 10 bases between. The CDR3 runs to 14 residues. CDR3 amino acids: CASSNGGRTDTQYF. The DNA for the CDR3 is TGTGCCAGCAGTAATGGCGGCCGCACAGATACGCAGTATTTT.

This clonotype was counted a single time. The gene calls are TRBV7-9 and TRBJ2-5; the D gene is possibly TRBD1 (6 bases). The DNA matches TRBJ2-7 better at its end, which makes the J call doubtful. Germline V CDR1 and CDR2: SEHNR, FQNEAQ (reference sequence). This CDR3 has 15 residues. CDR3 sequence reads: CASSLAQGSNYEQYF. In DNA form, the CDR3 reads TGTGCCAGCAGCTTAGCTCAGGGGAGTAATTACGAGCAGTACTTC.

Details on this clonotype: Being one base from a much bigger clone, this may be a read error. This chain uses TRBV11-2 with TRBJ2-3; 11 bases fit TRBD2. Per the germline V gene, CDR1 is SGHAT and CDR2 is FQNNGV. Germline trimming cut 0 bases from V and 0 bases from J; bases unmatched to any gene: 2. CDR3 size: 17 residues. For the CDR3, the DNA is TGTGCCAGCAGCTTAGAGACTAGCGGGGTCAGCACAGATACGCAGTATTTT. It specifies CASSLETSGVSTDTQYF.